Presented here are 15 T cell receptor beta chains from one specimen sequenced in a study of monozygotic twins with inflammatory bowel disease. TCRdb reprocessed the 5' RACE reads and reports one entry per CDR3 protein, with no DNA. Its table lists fewer than 150,000 distinct CDR3 sequences. The sequenced sample consisted of blood. The receptors shown here come from a human donor with ulcerative colitis or Crohn's disease, or a healthy co-twin of an affected twin (not recorded which).

The rearrangement uses TRBV5-1 and TRBJ1-2; TCRdb names TRBD1, which stays unverified in the absence of DNA. This CDR3 region has 15 residues. Germline V gene sequence: CDR1 SGHRS, CDR2 YFSETQ. CDR3 sequence reads: CASSLGSGMNYGYTF.

The chain joins TRBV7-2 to TRBJ2-1; TCRdb selects TRBD1, and the lack of DNA leaves this call unchecked. The germline V gene has CDR1 SGHTA and CDR2 FQGNSA. The CDR3 length is 17 residues. CDR3 in amino acids: CASSSVRTNLRGNEQFF.

V is TRBV20-1 and J is TRBJ2-3. Germline CDR1 is DFQATT and CDR2 is SNEGSKA (reference sequence). This CDR3 has 11 residues. The CDR3 is CSARQSDTQYF.

The chain carries TRBV5-1 and TRBJ2-7. Germline V lookup: CDR1 SGHRS, CDR2 YFSETQ. There are 12 residues in the CDR3. The CDR3 here is CASSLPQGEQYF.

This sequence joins TRBV5-1 and TRBJ2-7; the TRBD1 assignment by TCRdb is unverifiable without DNA. CDR3 size: 13 residues. The germline CDR1 and CDR2 sequences are SGHRS and YFSETQ. CDR3 amino acids: CASSRDNSYEQYF.

The V gene is TRBV6-5, the J gene TRBJ2-1. CDR1 and CDR2 (germline): MNHEY, SVGAGI. The CDR3 length is 14 residues. The CDR3 sequence is CASSYWAGNNEQFF.

The rearrangement joins TRBV4-2 to TRBJ1-4. This CDR3 is 15 amino acids long. Germline loops: CDR1 LGHNA, CDR2 YNFKEQ. The CDR3 sequence is CASSQEGQPHEKLFF.

The chain couples TRBV5-5 to TRBJ1-4; the D gene TCRdb calls, TRBD1, cannot be checked with no DNA. Germline V gene lookup returns CDR1 SGHKS and CDR2 YYEKEE (reference sequence). This CDR3 is 15 amino acids long. CDR3 sequence: CASSLQTGPGGKLFF. Full variable domain (rest looked up from reference TRBV5-5 and TRBJ1-4): DAGVTQSPTHLIKTRGQQVTLRCSPISGHKSVSWYQQVLGQGPQFIFQYYEKEERGRGNFPDRFSARQFPNYSSELNVNALLLGDSALYLCASSLQTGPGGKLFFGSGTQLSVL.

V usage is TRBV12-3 or TRBV12-4 and J usage is TRBJ1-2; TCRdb calls TRBD1, which cannot be checked without DNA. The CDR3 loop spans 14 amino acids. The CDR3 here is CASGHPDRTYGYTF.

The chain uses TRBV12-3 or TRBV12-4 and TRBJ1-5. The CDR3 runs to 14 residues. The CDR3 sequence: CASSPANFNQPQHF.

CDR3 residues: CASSSGLAGNRAYNEQFF. The chain joins TRBV28 to TRBJ2-1; with no DNA, the TCRdb D assignment of TRBD2 cannot be verified. Germline assignment: CDR1 MDHEN and CDR2 SYDVKM. The CDR3 spans 18 residues.

The chain recombines TRBV5-1 with TRBJ1-5. Germline V gene sequence: CDR1 SGHRS, CDR2 YFSETQ. The CDR3 consists of 16 residues. CDR3: CASSLDAGWSNQPQHF.

The J gene is TRBJ2-1, the V gene TRBV29-1; TCRdb calls TRBD2, which cannot be checked without DNA. Germline CDR1 reads SQVTM; CDR2 reads ANQGSEA. CDR3 size: 13 residues. CDR3 residues: CSPRAGAHNEQFF.

This chain joins TRBV5-5 and TRBJ2-7; TCRdb returns TRBD1, unconfirmable since there is no DNA. Germline V gene lookup returns CDR1 SGHKS and CDR2 YYEKEE (reference sequence). CDR3 length: 15 residues. CDR3 sequence: CASSEDRGRSYEQYF.

V and J are TRBV6-5 and TRBJ2-3; the TCRdb call, TRBD2, lacks DNA for checking. This CDR3 comprises 14 residues. Germline CDR1 MNHEY, CDR2 SVGAGI. The CDR3 spells CATGAGGPTDTQYF.